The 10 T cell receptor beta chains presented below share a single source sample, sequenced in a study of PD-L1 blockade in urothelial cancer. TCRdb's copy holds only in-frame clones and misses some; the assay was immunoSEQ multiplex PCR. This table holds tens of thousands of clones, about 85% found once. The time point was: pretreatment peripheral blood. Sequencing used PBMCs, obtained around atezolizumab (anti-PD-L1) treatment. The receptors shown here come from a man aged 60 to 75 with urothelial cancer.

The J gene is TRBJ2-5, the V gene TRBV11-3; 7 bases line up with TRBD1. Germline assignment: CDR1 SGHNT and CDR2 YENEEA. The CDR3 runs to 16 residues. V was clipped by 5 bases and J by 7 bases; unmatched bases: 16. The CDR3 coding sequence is TGTGCCAGCAGCCCGGCCGGGACAGAGGGTTCCGGGACCCAGTACTTC. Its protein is CASSPAGTEGSGTQYF.

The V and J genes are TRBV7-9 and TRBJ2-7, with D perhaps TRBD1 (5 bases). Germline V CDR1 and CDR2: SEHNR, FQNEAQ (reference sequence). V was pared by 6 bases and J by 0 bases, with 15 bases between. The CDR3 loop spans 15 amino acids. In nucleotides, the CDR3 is TGTGCCAGCAGTTCCGGGTGGCAGGGCTCCTACGAGCAGTACTTC. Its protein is CASSSGWQGSYEQYF. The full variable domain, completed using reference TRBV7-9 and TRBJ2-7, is DTGVSQNPRHKITKRGQNVTFRCDPISEHNRLYWYRQTLGQGPEFLTYFQNEAQLEKSRLLSDRFSAERPKGSFSTLEIQRTEQGDSAMYLCASSSGWQGSYEQYFGPGTRLTVT.

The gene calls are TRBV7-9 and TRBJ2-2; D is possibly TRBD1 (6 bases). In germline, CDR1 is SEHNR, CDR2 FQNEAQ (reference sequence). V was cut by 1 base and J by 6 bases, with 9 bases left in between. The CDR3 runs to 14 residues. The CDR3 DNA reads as TGTGCCAGCAGCTTAGGGACAGACCCCGGGGAGCTGTTTTTT. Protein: CASSLGTDPGELFF.

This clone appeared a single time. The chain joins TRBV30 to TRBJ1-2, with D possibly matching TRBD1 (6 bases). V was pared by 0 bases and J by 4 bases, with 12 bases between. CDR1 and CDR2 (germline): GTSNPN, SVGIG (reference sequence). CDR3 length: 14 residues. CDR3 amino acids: CAWSVRGRGYGYTF. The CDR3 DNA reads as TGTGCCTGGAGTGTACGCGGCAGGGGCTATGGCTACACCTTC. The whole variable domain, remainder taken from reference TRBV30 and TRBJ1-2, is SQTIHQWPATLVQPVGSPLSLECTVEGTSNPNLYWYRQAAGRGLQLLFYSVGIGQISSEVPQNLSASRPQDRQFILSSKKLLLSDSGFYLCAWSVRGRGYGYTFGSGTRLTVV.

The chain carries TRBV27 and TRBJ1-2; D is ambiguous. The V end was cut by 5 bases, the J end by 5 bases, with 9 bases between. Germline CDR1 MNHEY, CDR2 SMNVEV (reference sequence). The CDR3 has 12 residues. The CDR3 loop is CASSAGAYGYTF. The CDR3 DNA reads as TGTGCCAGCAGTGCGGGAGCGTATGGCTACACCTTC.

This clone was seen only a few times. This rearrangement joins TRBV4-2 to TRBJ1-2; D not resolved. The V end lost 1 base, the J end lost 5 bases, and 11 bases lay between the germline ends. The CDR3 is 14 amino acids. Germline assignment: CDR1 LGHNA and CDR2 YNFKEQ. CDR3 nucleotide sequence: TGTGCCAGCAGCCAAGCCTACTTCGAGTATGGCTACACCTTC. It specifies CASSQAYFEYGYTF.

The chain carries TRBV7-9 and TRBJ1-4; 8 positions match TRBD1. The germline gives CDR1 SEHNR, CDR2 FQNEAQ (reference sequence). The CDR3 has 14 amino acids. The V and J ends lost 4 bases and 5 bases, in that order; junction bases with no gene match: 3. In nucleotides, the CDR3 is TGTGCCAGCAGCTGGACAGGGCGGAATGAAAAACTGTTTTTT. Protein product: CASSWTGRNEKLFF.

The CDR3 sequence is CASSSGGRADTQYF. The CDR3 coding sequence is TGTGCCAGCAGTTCGGGAGGGCGGGCAGATACGCAGTATTTT. The chain combines TRBV9 with TRBJ2-3, with 8 bases aligning to TRBD2. CDR1 SGDLS and CDR2 YYNGEE come from the germline V gene. V was clipped by 5 bases and J by 4 bases; unmatched bases: 6. The CDR3 spans 14 residues.

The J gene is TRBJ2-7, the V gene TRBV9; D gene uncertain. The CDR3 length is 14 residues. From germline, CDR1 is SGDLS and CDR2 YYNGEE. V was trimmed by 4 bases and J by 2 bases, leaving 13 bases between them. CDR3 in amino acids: CASSPRWPAYEQYF. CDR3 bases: TGTGCCAGCAGCCCTAGATGGCCTGCCTACGAGCAGTACTTC.

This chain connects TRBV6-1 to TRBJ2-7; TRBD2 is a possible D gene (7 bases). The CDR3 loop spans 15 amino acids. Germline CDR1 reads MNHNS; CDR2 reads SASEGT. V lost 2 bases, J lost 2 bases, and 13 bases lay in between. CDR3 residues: CASSEFPGGPYEQYF. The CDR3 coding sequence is TGTGCCAGCAGTGAATTTCCCGGGGGGCCCTACGAGCAGTACTTC.